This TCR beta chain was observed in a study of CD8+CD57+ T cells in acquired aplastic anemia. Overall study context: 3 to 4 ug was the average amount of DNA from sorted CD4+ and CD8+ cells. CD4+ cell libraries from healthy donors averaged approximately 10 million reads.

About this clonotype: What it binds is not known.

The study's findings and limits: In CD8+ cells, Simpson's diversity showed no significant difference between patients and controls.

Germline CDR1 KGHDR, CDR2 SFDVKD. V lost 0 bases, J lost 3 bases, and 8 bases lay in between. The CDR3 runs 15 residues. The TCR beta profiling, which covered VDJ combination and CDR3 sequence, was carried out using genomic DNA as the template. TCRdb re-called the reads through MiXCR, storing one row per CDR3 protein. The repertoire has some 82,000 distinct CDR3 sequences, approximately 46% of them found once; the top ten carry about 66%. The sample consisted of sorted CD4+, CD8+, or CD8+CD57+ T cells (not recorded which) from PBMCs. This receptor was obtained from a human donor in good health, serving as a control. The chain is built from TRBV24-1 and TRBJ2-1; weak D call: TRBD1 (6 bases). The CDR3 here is CATSDLNRDYNEQFF. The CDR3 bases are TGTGCCACCAGTGATTTGAACAGGGACTACAATGAGCAGTTCTTC.